A selection of T cell receptor beta chains follows, all from one sample in a study of T cell responses to AZD1222 COVID-19 vaccine. The data were produced by immunoSEQ multiplex PCR, yet TCRdb's version contains in-frame clones alone and is incomplete. The sample holds under 85,000 clones, 90% seen once. Sequencing used peripheral blood, obtained 28 days after the second AZD1222 dose. Receptors originate from an adult who received the AZD1222 COVID-19 vaccine. Both conserved end residues are part of each CDR3. A D gene is named only where the DNA matches it firmly. Expanded clones get a size class; other rows say once, few or many, or leave the size out.

D gene,J gene,clone size,V gene,CDR3 DNA,CDR3 protein
TRBD1,TRBJ1-5,NA,TRBV2,TGTGCCAGCAGCCCCAGGGGGCAGTTTAATCAGCCCCAGCATTTT,CASSPRGQFNQPQHF
NA,TRBJ1-4,NA,TRBV12-3/TRBV12-4,TGTGCCAGCAGACCTTTTTTCGCGGAAAAACTGTTTTTT,CASRPFFAEKLFF
NA,TRBJ1-1,NA,TRBV25-1,TGTGCCAGCAGTGTGGGTGGGGCGGGGTACACTGAAGCTTTCTTT,CASSVGGAGYTEAFF
TRBD1,TRBJ1-1,NA,TRBV5-1,TGCGCCAGCAGCCCGGACCCTGGACAGGGTGAAGCTTTCTTT,CASSPDPGQGEAFF
TRBD2,TRBJ2-1,NA,TRBV19,TGTGCCAGTAACGGGAGGTCCCTAGTAAGGGAGCAGTTCTTC,CASNGRSLVREQFF
NA,TRBJ2-2,NA,TRBV4-3,TGCGCCAGCAGCCAAGATCCAGCGAACACCGGGGAGCTGTTTTTT,CASSQDPANTGELFF
TRBD1,TRBJ2-2,NA,TRBV11-1,TGTGCCAGCAGCAAGGGGGCGCGTGGCACCGGGGAGCTGTTTTTT,CASSKGARGTGELFF
NA,TRBJ2-7,NA,TRBV6-5,TGTGCCAGCAGCGAGAAAATGGGACACTCCTACGAGCAGTACTTC,CASSEKMGHSYEQYF
NA,TRBJ2-7,NA,TRBV12-3/TRBV12-4,TGTGCCAGCAGCACAGGTCCCGAGCAGTACTTC,CASSTGPEQYF
NA,TRBJ1-2,NA,TRBV28,TGTGCCAGCGTCGGGGGTAACTATGGCTACACCTTC,CASVGGNYGYTF
TRBD1,TRBJ1-4,once,TRBV5-4,TGTGCCAGCAGCGAAGGACAGGACGGTTACCGCGAAAAACTGTTTTTT,CASSEGQDGYREKLFF
TRBD2,TRBJ2-1,NA,TRBV13,TGTGCCAGCAGCTTAGGCGGGAGGGCCTACAATGAGCAGTTCTTC,CASSLGGRAYNEQFF
NA,TRBJ1-6,NA,TRBV2,TGTGCCAGCAGTGTAGGCGGCGCAGGAGGAAATTCACCCCTCCACTTT,CASSVGGAGGNSPLHF
NA,TRBJ1-1,once,TRBV7-9,TGTGCCAGCAGCTTACACGGGGGATCTACTGAAGCTTTCTTT,CASSLHGGSTEAFF
TRBD1,TRBJ1-2,NA,TRBV4-1,TGCGCCAGCAGCCAAGGAATGCGGGGACAGCTAAACTATGGCTACACCTTC,CASSQGMRGQLNYGYTF
TRBD2,TRBJ2-3,NA,TRBV5-1,TGCGCCAGCAGCTCGGGACTAGCGGAAAGCACAGATACGCAGTATTTT,CASSSGLAESTDTQYF
NA,TRBJ1-6,NA,TRBV7-9,TGTGCCAGCAGCTCGAGTGGGTCACCACCCCTCCACTTT,CASSSSGSPPLHF
TRBD1,TRBJ2-3,NA,TRBV29-1,TGCAGCGTAGGGACAGGACCTACAGATACGCAGTATTTT,CSVGTGPTDTQYF
NA,TRBJ2-3,NA,TRBV7-2,TGTGCCAGCAGCTTACAGGGTTTGGATACGCAGTATTTT,CASSLQGLDTQYF
NA,TRBJ1-4,NA,TRBV6-5,TGTGCCAGCACAGCCGGGGCTGAAAAACTGTTTTTT,CASTAGAEKLFF
NA,TRBJ1-5,NA,TRBV2,TGTGCCAGCAGTGATCTTCAGGCCTCCTATCAGCCCCAGCATTTT,CASSDLQASYQPQHF
NA,TRBJ2-7,NA,TRBV28,TGTGCCAGCAGTTTATTTGCCTACGAGCAGTACTTC,CASSLFAYEQYF
NA,TRBJ2-2,NA,TRBV9,TGTGCCAGCAGCGTAATGCGGGGACCCAGGACCGGGGAGCTGTTTTTT,CASSVMRGPRTGELFF
TRBD1,TRBJ2-1,NA,TRBV11-3,TGTGCCAGCAGCCAAACAGGGGGCCATGAGCAGTTCTTC,CASSQTGGHEQFF
NA,TRBJ1-1,NA,TRBV18,TGTGCCAGCTCACCAGGACGGCTTGAAGCTTTCTTT,CASSPGRLEAFF
NA,TRBJ2-2,NA,TRBV5-6,TGTGCCAGCAGCTCCCGGAGAGCCGGGGAGCTGTTTTTT,CASSSRRAGELFF
NA,TRBJ1-1,NA,TRBV20-1,TGCAGTGCTAGTGGAAACATGAACACTGAAGCTTTCTTT,CSASGNMNTEAFF
NA,TRBJ2-2,NA,TRBV6-5,TGTGCCAGCAGTTACGCCGTGAACACCGGGGAGCTGTTTTTT,CASSYAVNTGELFF
TRBD1,TRBJ1-2,once,TRBV10-3,TGTGCCATCAATCCGGGACAGGACCATGGCTACACCTTC,CAINPGQDHGYTF
NA,TRBJ1-1,NA,TRBV19,TGTGCCAGTAGTATAGGGCGTGCTTTTTCGGCTTTCTTT,CASSIGRAFSAFF
NA,TRBJ2-1,NA,TRBV11-2,TGTGCCAGCGGTCTCCGGAATGAGCAGTTCTTC,CASGLRNEQFF
NA,TRBJ1-1,NA,TRBV5-6,TGTGCCAGCAGCTCTTTTCGGGGGGGATGGACTGAAGCTTTCTTT,CASSSFRGGWTEAFF
TRBD1,TRBJ2-1,once,TRBV30,TGTGCCTGGAGTGGACAGGGGGTGAAGGAGTTAGGCTACAATGAGCAGTTCTTC,CAWSGQGVKELGYNEQFF
NA,TRBJ1-1,NA,TRBV7-3,TGTGCCAGCAGCTCCTCGGATGCCACTGAAGCTTTCTTT,CASSSSDATEAFF
NA,TRBJ2-2,NA,TRBV7-8,TGTGCCAGAGGGCCGGTTGGAAAAGGCGGGGAGCTGTTTTTT,CARGPVGKGGELFF
NA,TRBJ1-1,few,TRBV7-8,TGTGCCAGCAGCTTAGCTCCTACGTCGAAAGAAGCTTTCTTT,CASSLAPTSKEAFF
TRBD1,TRBJ1-5,NA,TRBV24-1,TGTGCCACCAGCCCCGGGACAGACGTTCAGCCCCAGCATTTT,CATSPGTDVQPQHF
NA,TRBJ1-2,NA,TRBV29-1,TGCAGCGTCGAGGAGGGGTATGGCTACACCTTC,CSVEEGYGYTF
TRBD1,TRBJ2-5,NA,TRBV7-3,TGTGCCAGCAGCTTAATGGGACAGAAAGAGACCCAGTACTTC,CASSLMGQKETQYF